A selection of T cell receptor beta chains follows, all from one sample in a study of T cells after yellow fever vaccination. TCRdb reprocessed the 5' RACE reads via MiXCR and lists one record per CDR3 protein. There are over 25,000 distinct CDR3 sequences in the sample; about 10% occur only once, and more than 10% lies in the top ten. The sequenced sample was PBMCs, either bulk or a sorted T-cell subset (CD4+, CD8+, memory, or dextramer-sorted; not recorded which), obtained roughly 14 days after the first yellow fever vaccination. These receptors came from a man aged 18-30 years who received the YFV17D yellow fever vaccine. Both conserved end residues are part of each CDR3. Each record gives: D gene, V gene, J gene, clone size, CDR3 DNA, CDR3 protein. A D gene is named only where the DNA matches it firmly. Expanded clones get a size class; other rows say once, few or many, or leave the size out.

NA	TRBV18	TRBJ2-7	many	TGTGCCAGCTCACCAGGGGGCTACGAGCAGTACTTC	CASSPGGYEQYF
NA	TRBV21-1	TRBJ1-6	many	TGTGCCAGCAGCACCTTCGAAGGGGGAGAGATTTCACCCCTCCACTTT	CASSTFEGGEISPLHF
NA	TRBV12-3/TRBV12-4	TRBJ1-1	many	TGTGCCAGCAGTTTTTGGGGGACTGAAGCTTTCTTT	CASSFWGTEAFF
NA	TRBV15	TRBJ2-5	many	TGTGCCACCATTCGAGACTACGGTTGGAAAGAGACCCAGTACTTC	CATIRDYGWKETQYF
NA	TRBV6-1	TRBJ1-4	many	TGTGCCAGCAGGGGTAACAGGGCCGAGTATGAAAAACTGTTTTTT	CASRGNRAEYEKLFF
TRBD2	TRBV9	TRBJ2-3	many	TGTGCCAGCAGCGTAGGGACTAGCGGCACAGATACGCAGTATTTT	CASSVGTSGTDTQYF
NA	TRBV7-2	TRBJ1-5	many	TGTGCCAGCAGCTCGCTGACAGCGGGTCGGCAGCCCCAGCATTTT	CASSSLTAGRQPQHF
NA	TRBV7-3	TRBJ2-6	few	TGTGCCAGCAGCTTAGGGGGCGGTGGGGCCAACGTCCTGACTTTC	CASSLGGGGANVLTF
NA	TRBV27	TRBJ2-6	many	TGTGCCAGCCAACTAAACTCTGGGGCCAACGTCCTGACTTTC	CASQLNSGANVLTF
NA	TRBV5-1	TRBJ2-5	many	TGCGCCAGCAGCCCGGACAGCCAAGAGACCCAGTACTTC	CASSPDSQETQYF
NA	TRBV6-5	TRBJ1-5	many	TGTGCCAGCAGTTACTTGTCAGTCAATCAGCCCCAGCATTTT	CASSYLSVNQPQHF
NA	TRBV6-1	TRBJ2-5	many	TGTGCCAGCAGTGAAGCGTTTTTGAAGGCCGACAAAGAAGAGACCCAGTACTTC	CASSEAFLKADKEETQYF
TRBD2	TRBV6-5	TRBJ2-1	many	TGTGCCAGCAGTTACTCTTCGGGGGGGCCAGATGAGCAGTTCTTC	CASSYSSGGPDEQFF
TRBD1	TRBV4-2	TRBJ1-6	many	TGTGCCAGCAGTCAAGAGGGGCAGGGGGGGTCACCCCTCCACTTT	CASSQEGQGGSPLHF
NA	TRBV7-6	TRBJ2-2	many	TGTGCCAGCAGCTTAGGGGACACCGGGGAGCTGTTTTTT	CASSLGDTGELFF
NA	TRBV5-1	TRBJ1-2	many	TGCGCCAGCAGCTTGGAGGACAGCTATGGCTACACCTTC	CASSLEDSYGYTF
TRBD1	TRBV20-1	TRBJ2-1	many	TGCAGTGCCGGCACAGGGGGGTACTATGAGCAGTTCTTC	CSAGTGGYYEQFF
NA	TRBV5-1	TRBJ2-3	many	TGCGCCAGCAGCTGGGCAGGCACAGATACGCAGTATTTT	CASSWAGTDTQYF
TRBD1	TRBV20-1	TRBJ1-4	few	TGCAGTGCTAGTCCCTGGACAGGGGGCGCGAATGAAAAACTGTTTTTT	CSASPWTGGANEKLFF
NA	TRBV10-3	TRBJ2-7	many	TGTGCCATCAGAGGGTATAGGGCGGGGTCCTACGAGCAGTACTTC	CAIRGYRAGSYEQYF
TRBD2	TRBV24-1	TRBJ2-5	NA	TGTGCCACCAGTGATTTACCCCCGGGTAGCGGGGGGTGGGAGACCCAGTACTTC	CATSDLPPGSGGWETQYF
NA	TRBV28	TRBJ1-3	many	TGTGCCAGCAGAGCCGGGCTCCAGGGAAACACCATATATTTT	CASRAGLQGNTIYF
NA	TRBV5-1	TRBJ1-2	many	TGCGCCAGCAGCCCGGGGGGGGCCACTTATGGCTACACCTTC	CASSPGGATYGYTF
NA	TRBV5-4	TRBJ2-5	many	TGTGCCAGCAGCTTGGCCGTTGGGCAGCAAGAGACCCAGTACTTC	CASSLAVGQQETQYF
NA	TRBV5-1	TRBJ1-1	many	TGCGCCAGCACCGTAGACGGAGCAAGGACGAACACTGAAGCTTTCTTT	CASTVDGARTNTEAFF
NA	TRBV7-3	TRBJ2-3	once	TGTGCCAGCAGCTTACAGCACAGCACAGATACGCAGTATTTT	CASSLQHSTDTQYF
NA	TRBV6-5	TRBJ2-3	many	TGTGCCAGCAGTTACTCCGGGGACGGCGCAGATACGCAGTATTTT	CASSYSGDGADTQYF
TRBD2	TRBV7-2	TRBJ2-3	many	TGTGCCAGCAGCCTAGCGGGGTCAGATACGCAGTATTTT	CASSLAGSDTQYF
NA	TRBV11-2	TRBJ2-1	many	TGTGCCAGCAGCTTCCGTCGGGGGAGCTCCTACAATGAGCAGTTCTTC	CASSFRRGSSYNEQFF
NA	TRBV3-1	TRBJ2-5	many	TGTGCCAGCAGCCAAGATTTGACAAAACAAGAGACCCAGTACTTC	CASSQDLTKQETQYF
NA	TRBV7-2	TRBJ1-6	many	TGTGCCAGCAGCCGCAGCAGCGCGGGGGCCGATAATTCACCCCTCCACTTT	CASSRSSAGADNSPLHF
NA	TRBV10-3	TRBJ2-2	many	TGTGCCATCAGTGAGAGGGCCGGGGAGCTGTTTTTT	CAISERAGELFF
NA	TRBV9	TRBJ2-3	many	TGTGCCAGCAGCGTCCTAAACACAGATACGCAGTATTTT	CASSVLNTDTQYF
NA	TRBV2	TRBJ2-3	many	TGTGCCAGCAGTGTCGTCACAGATACGCAGTATTTT	CASSVVTDTQYF
TRBD1	TRBV7-9	TRBJ1-5	many	TGTGCCAGCAGCTTGGGACAGTCCAATCAGCCCCAGCATTTT	CASSLGQSNQPQHF
NA	TRBV3-1	TRBJ2-4	many	TGTGCCAGCAGCCAAGGGGCCTGGGCAAACATTCAGTACTTC	CASSQGAWANIQYF
NA	TRBV7-9	TRBJ1-1	many	TGTGCCAGCAGCTCTGGCGGGGGCGGGACTGAAGCTTTCTTT	CASSSGGGGTEAFF
NA	TRBV20-1	TRBJ1-5	many	TGCAGTGCTAGAGGGGGAGGCCTAAATCAGCCCCAGCATTTT	CSARGGGLNQPQHF
NA	TRBV7-8	TRBJ1-4	many	TGTGCCAGCAGCTTAGACAGTTCCGGGTGGGCTAATGAAAAACTGTTTTTT	CASSLDSSGWANEKLFF
NA	TRBV7-2	TRBJ1-6	many	TGTGCCAGCAGCGAATATGCGGGCTCACCCCTCCACTTT	CASSEYAGSPLHF
NA	TRBV7-9	TRBJ1-5	many	TGTGCCAGCAGCTTAGGTTGGGCGTTCCAGCCCCAGCATTTT	CASSLGWAFQPQHF
NA	TRBV7-2	TRBJ1-1	many	TGTGCCAGCAGCTTCCCAGCTACTGAAGCTTTCTTT	CASSFPATEAFF
TRBD1	TRBV20-1	TRBJ1-2	many	TGCAGTGCTAGAGATTCGGCACAGGGGAACTATGGCTACACCTTC	CSARDSAQGNYGYTF
TRBD1	TRBV5-1	TRBJ1-2	many	TGCGCCAGCAGCTACGATTCAGGGGGCGGAGGTGGCTACACCTTC	CASSYDSGGGGGYTF
NA	TRBV9	TRBJ2-5	many	TGTGCCAGCAGCGTAGCTACAGCGTACCAAGAGACCCAGTACTTC	CASSVATAYQETQYF
NA	TRBV7-3	TRBJ2-1	many	TGTGCCAGCAGCTTAAACGGGGGAGTTTCCTACAATGAGCAGTTCTTC	CASSLNGGVSYNEQFF
NA	TRBV12-3/TRBV12-4	TRBJ1-2	many	TGTGCCAGCAGTTCCCGAGTTGGTGGCTACACCTTC	CASSSRVGGYTF
TRBD1	TRBV5-1	TRBJ1-3	many	TGCGCCAGCAGCTCACAGGGGCCGAGCTCTGGAAACACCATATATTTT	CASSSQGPSSGNTIYF
TRBD1	TRBV18	TRBJ1-1	few	TGTGCCAGCTCACGTACCGGGACAGGGGAAAACACTGAAGCTTTCTTT	CASSRTGTGENTEAFF
NA	TRBV20-1	TRBJ2-6	many	TGCAGTGCTAGAAGGGGAGCCTCTGGGGCCAACGTCCTGACTTTC	CSARRGASGANVLTF
NA	TRBV6-1	TRBJ2-5	many	TGTGCCAGCAAGTCCCGGGGTCACCAAGAGACCCAGTACTTC	CASKSRGHQETQYF
NA	TRBV10-2	TRBJ2-5	many	TGCGCCAGCAGTGAATGGGATAGAGAGACCCAGTACTTC	CASSEWDRETQYF